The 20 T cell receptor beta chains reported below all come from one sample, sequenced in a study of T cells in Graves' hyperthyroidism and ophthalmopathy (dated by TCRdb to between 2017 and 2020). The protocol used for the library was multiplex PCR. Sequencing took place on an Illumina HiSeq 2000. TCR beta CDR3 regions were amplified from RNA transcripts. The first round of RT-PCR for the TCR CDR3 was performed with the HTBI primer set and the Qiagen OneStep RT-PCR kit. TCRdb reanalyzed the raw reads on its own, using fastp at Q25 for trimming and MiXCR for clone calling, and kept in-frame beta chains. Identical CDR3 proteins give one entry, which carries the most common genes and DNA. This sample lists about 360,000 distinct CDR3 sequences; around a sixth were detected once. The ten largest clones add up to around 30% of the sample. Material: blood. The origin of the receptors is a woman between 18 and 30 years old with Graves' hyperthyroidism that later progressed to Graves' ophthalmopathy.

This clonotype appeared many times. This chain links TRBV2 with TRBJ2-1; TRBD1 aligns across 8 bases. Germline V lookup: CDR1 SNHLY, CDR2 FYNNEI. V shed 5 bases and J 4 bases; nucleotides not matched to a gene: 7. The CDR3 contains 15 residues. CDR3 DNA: TGTGCCAGCAGTCAGGACAGGGCGTTATACAATGAGCAGTTCTTC. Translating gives CASSQDRALYNEQFF.

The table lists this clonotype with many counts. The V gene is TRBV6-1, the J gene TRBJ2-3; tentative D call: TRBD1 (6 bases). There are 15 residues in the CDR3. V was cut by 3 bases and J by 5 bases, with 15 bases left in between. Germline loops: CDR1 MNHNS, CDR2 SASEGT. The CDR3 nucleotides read TGTGCCAGCAGTGAGAGGCAGGGGAATGGAGATACGCAGTATTTT. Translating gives CASSERQGNGDTQYF.

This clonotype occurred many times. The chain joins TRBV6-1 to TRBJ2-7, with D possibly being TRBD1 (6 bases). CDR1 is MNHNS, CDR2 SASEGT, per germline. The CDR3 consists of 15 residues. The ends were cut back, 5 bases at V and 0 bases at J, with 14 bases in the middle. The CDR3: CASSQGLGISYEQYF. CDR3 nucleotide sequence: TGTGCCAGCAGTCAGGGGCTAGGTATCTCCTACGAGCAGTACTTC.

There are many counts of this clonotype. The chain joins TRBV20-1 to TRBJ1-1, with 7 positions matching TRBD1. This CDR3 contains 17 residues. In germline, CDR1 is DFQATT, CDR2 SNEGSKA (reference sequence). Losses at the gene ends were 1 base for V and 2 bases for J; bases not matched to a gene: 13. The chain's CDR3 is CSARVRGQLAENTEAFF. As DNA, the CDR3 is TGCAGTGCTAGAGTGAGGGGACAGTTGGCCGAAAACACTGAAGCTTTCTTT.

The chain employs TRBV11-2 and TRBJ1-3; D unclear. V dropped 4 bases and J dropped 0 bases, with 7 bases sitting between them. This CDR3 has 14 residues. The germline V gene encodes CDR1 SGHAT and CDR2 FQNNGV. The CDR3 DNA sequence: TGTGCCAGCAGCTCCGGCATCTCTGGAAACACCATATATTTT. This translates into CASSSGISGNTIYF.

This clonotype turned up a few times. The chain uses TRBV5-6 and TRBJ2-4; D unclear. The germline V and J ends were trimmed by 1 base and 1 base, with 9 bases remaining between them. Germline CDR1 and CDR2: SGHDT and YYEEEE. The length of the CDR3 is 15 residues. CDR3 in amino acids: CASSLIGSAKNIQYF. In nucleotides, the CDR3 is TGTGCCAGCAGCTTGATCGGAAGCGCCAAAAACATTCAGTACTTC.

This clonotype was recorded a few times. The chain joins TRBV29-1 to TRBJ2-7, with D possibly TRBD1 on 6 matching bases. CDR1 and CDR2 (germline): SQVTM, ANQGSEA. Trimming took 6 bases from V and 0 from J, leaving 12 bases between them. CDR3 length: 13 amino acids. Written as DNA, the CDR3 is TGCAGCGTCTTAGACAGGTCCTCCTACGAGCAGTACTTC. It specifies CSVLDRSSYEQYF.

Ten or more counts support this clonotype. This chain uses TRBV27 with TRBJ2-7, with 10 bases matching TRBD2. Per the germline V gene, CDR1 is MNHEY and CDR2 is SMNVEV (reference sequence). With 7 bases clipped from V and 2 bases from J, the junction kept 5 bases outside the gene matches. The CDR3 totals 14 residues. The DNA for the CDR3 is TGTGCCAGCAATAAGCGGGAGGGCGCCTACGAGCAGTACTTC. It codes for CASNKREGAYEQYF.

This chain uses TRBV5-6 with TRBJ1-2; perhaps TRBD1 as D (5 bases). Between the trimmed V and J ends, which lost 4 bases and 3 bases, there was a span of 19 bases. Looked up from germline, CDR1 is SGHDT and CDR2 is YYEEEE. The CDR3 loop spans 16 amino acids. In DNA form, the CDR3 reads TGTGCCAGCAGCCCCCGACAAAGACAGTTTGACTATGGCTACACCTTC. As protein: CASSPRQRQFDYGYTF.

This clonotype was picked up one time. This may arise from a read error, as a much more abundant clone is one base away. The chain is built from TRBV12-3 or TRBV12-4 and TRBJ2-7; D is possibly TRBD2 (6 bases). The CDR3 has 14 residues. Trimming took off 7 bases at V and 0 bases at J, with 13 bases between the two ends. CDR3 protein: CASNPGDFSYEQYF. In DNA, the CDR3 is TGTGCCAGCAACCCGGGGGACTTCTCCTACGAGCAGTACTTC.

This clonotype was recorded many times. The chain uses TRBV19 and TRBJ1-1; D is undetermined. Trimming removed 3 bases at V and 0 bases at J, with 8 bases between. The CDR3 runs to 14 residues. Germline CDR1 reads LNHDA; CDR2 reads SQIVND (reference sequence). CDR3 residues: CASSIRHLNTEAFF. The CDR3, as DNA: TGTGCCAGTAGTATTCGGCATTTGAACACTGAAGCTTTCTTT.

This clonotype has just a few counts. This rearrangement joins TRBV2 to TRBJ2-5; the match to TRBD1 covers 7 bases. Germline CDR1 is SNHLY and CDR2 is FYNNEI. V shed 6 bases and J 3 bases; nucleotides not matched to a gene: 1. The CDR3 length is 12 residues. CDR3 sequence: CASSGQEETQYF. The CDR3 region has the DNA TGTGCCAGCAGCGGACAGGAAGAGACCCAGTACTTC.

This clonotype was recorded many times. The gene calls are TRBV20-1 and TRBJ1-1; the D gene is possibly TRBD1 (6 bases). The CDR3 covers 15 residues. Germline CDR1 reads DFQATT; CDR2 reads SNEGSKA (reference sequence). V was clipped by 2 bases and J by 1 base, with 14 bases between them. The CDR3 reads CSARPSTRGNTEAFF. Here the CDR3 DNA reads TGCAGTGCTAGACCCTCGACCAGGGGGAACACTGAAGCTTTCTTT.

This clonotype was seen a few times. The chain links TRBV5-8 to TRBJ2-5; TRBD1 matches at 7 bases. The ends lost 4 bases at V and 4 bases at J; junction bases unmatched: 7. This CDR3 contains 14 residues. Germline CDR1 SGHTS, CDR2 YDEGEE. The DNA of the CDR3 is TGTGCCAGCAGCCCGGGGACAGAAGTAGAGACCCAGTACTTC. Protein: CASSPGTEVETQYF.

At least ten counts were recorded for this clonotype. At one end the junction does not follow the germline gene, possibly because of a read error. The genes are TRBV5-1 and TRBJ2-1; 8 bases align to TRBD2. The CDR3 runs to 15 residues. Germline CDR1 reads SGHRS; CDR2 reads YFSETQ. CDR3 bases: TGTGCCAGCAGCTTACGTAGCGGGGACTACAATGAGCAGTTCTTC. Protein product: CASSLRSGDYNEQFF. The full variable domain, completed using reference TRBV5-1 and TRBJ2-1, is KAGVTQTPRYLIKTRGQQVTLSCSPISGHRSVSWYQQTPGQGLQFLFEYFSETQRNKGNFPGRFSGRQFSNSRSEMNVSTLELGDSALYLCASSLRSGDYNEQFFGPGTRLTVL.

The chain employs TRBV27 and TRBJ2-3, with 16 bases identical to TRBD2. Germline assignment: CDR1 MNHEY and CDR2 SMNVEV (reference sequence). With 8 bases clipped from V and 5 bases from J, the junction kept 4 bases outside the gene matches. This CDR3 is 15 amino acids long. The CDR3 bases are TGTGCCAGCCGGGGACTAGCGGGAGGGGAAGATACGCAGTATTTT. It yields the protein CASRGLAGGEDTQYF.

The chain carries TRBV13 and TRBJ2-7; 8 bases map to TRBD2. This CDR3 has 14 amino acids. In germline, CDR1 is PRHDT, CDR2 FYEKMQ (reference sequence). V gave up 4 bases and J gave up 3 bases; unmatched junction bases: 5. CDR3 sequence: CASSWGTSGYEQYF. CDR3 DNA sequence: TGTGCCAGCAGCTGGGGAACTAGCGGCTACGAGCAGTACTTC.

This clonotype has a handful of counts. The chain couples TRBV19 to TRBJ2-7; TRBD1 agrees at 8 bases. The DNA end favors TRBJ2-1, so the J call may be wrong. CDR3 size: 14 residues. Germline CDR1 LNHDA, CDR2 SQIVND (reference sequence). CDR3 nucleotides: TGTGCCAGTAGAGGGACAGGAACAGCCTACGAGCAGTTCTTC. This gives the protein CASRGTGTAYEQFF.

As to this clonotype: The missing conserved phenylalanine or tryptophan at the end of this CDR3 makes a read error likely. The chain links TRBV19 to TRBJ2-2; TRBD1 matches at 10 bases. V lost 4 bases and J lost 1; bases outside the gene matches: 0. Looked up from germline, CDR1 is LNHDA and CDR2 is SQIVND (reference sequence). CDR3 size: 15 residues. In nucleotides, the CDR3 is TGTGCCAGTAGTAGGACAGGGGGGAACACCGGGGAGCTGTTTCTT. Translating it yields CASSRTGGNTGELFL.

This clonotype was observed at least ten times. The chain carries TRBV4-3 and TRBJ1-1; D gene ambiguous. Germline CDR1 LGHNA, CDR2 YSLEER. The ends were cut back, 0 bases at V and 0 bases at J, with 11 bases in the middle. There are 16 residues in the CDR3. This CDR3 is CASSQELSGMNTEAFF. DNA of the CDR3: TGCGCCAGCAGCCAAGAATTGTCAGGCATGAACACTGAAGCTTTCTTT.